Following are 5 T cell receptor beta chains from one sample sequenced in a study of shared clonotypes between healthy human individuals. Profiling relied on immunoSEQ multiplex PCR, and the TCRdb table lists in-frame clones only, not all of them. Among about 510,000 clones listed, 90% to 97% were seen once. Input material: naive CD4+ T cells sorted from blood. Subset noted: CD45RA+ positively selected. All receptors derive from a woman aged 25 to 39 in good health.

The chain combines TRBV27 with TRBJ2-5, with D maybe TRBD1 (5 bases). The assigned J gene may be wrong: the sequence end matches TRBJ2-7 better. This CDR3 has 14 residues. Germline V gene data show CDR1 as MNHEY and CDR2 as SMNVEV (reference sequence). The CDR3 loop reads CASSWGGPSYEQYF. In nucleotides, the CDR3 is TGTGCCAGCAGTTGGGGCGGACCATCCTACGAGCAGTACTTC.

The V and J genes are TRBV29-1 and TRBJ2-1; 9 bases agree with TRBD1. This CDR3 contains 16 residues. CDR1 and CDR2 (germline): SQVTM, ANQGSEA. The V gene end was trimmed by 6 bases and the J gene end by 5 bases; junction bases not matched to a gene: 14. CDR3 nucleotide sequence: TGCAGCGTAGAATTACCGGGACAGGGAATCGACAATGAGCAGTTCTTC. Its protein is CSVELPGQGIDNEQFF.

The chain combines TRBV2 with TRBJ2-1, with unresolved D. This CDR3 has 12 residues. V lost 6 bases and J lost 11, with 14 bases in between. Germline V lookup: CDR1 SNHLY, CDR2 FYNNEI. The CDR3 sequence is CASRIDSIQQFF. CDR3 bases: TGTGCCAGCAGAATAGATAGCATTCAGCAGTTCTTC.

The chain combines TRBV6-6 with TRBJ2-7, with 12 bases aligning to TRBD1. The CDR3 runs to 14 residues. Germline assignment: CDR1 MNHNY and CDR2 SVGAGI (reference sequence). The trim removed 7 bases at V and 3 bases at J, leaving 4 bases unmatched. CDR3 sequence: CASMGQGAVYEQYF. DNA for the CDR3: TGTGCCAGCATGGGACAGGGGGCGGTCTACGAGCAGTACTTC.

CDR3 sequence (DNA): TGTGCCAGCAGTGATGGGGTTGGGGGTTTAGTGACCTACGAGCAGTACTTC. Translated, it gives CASSDGVGGLVTYEQYF. V and J are TRBV2 and TRBJ2-7; D could derive from TRBD1 or TRBD2 (5 bases each). Trimming pared 3 bases from V and 2 bases from J, leaving 20 bases between. Germline V gives CDR1 SNHLY, CDR2 FYNNEI. The CDR3 extends over 17 amino acids.